This TCR beta chain was observed in a study of shared clonotypes between healthy human individuals. The CDR3 loop spans 12 amino acids. The germline gives CDR1 SGHAT, CDR2 FQNNGV. The V end was cut by 1 base, the J end by 12 bases, with 10 bases between. Using immunoSEQ multiplex PCR, the repertoire was profiled, and TCRdb retains in-frame clones only, with some absent. This sample has 800,000 to 950,000 clones, with roughly 96% found just once. The naive CD8 fraction comprised CD45RO-negative cells positively selected for CCR7 and excluded terminally differentiated effector memory CD45RA+ cells. The material sequenced was naive CD8+ T cells sorted from blood. V and J are TRBV11-2 and TRBJ2-1; D gene ambiguous. The sequence was collected from a man in his thirties or forties in good health. CDR3 sequence: CASSLAGLGQFF. The DNA of the CDR3 is TGTGCCAGCAGCTTAGCTGGCCTGGGGCAGTTCTTC.